A selection of T cell receptor beta chains follows, all from one sample in a study of blood T cell repertoires in COVID-19. Produced via immunoSEQ multiplex PCR; TCRdb's table is partial and in-frame only. The profile shows some 270,000 clones, 86% of them singletons. Specimen: peripheral blood. The receptors come from a man aged 35 to 55 with active or convalescent COVID-19. Both conserved end residues are part of each CDR3. D genes are given only for firm matches. The listing skips clone size in some rows; elsewhere it reads once, few, many or a size class.

d_call	j_call	clone_size	v_call	cdr3_aa	cdr3_nt
TRBD1	TRBJ2-2	-	TRBV19	CASSTQGIDTGELFF	TGTGCCAGTAGTACACAGGGGATCGACACCGGGGAGCTGTTTTTT
TRBD1	TRBJ1-1	-	TRBV5-4	CASSERQGNTEAFF	TGTGCCAGCAGCGAAAGACAGGGGAACACTGAAGCTTTCTTT
TRBD1	TRBJ1-1	-	TRBV4-2	CASSRDRVGTEAFF	TGTGCCAGCAGCCGCGACAGGGTAGGCACTGAAGCTTTCTTT
TRBD1	TRBJ1-5	-	TRBV11-2	CASSAGTGGNQPQHF	TGTGCCAGCAGCGCCGGGACAGGGGGCAATCAGCCCCAGCATTTT
-	TRBJ1-4	once	TRBV9	CASSATGGVNEKLFF	TGTGCCAGCAGCGCAACCGGAGGGGTTAATGAAAAACTGTTTTTT
TRBD2	TRBJ2-7	-	TRBV5-1	CASSLAGGHYEQYF	TGCGCCAGCAGCCTCGCGGGGGGGCACTACGAGCAGTACTTC
-	TRBJ2-1	-	TRBV4-2	CASSQDQVGSSYNEQFF	TGTGCCAGCAGCCAAGATCAAGTCGGGAGCTCCTACAATGAGCAGTTCTTC
-	TRBJ1-1	-	TRBV5-6	CASSLAQQGEAFF	TGTGCCAGCAGCCTCGCACAACAGGGAGAAGCTTTCTTT
TRBD1	TRBJ1-4	-	TRBV5-1	CASSSTGQGTSNEKLFF	TGCGCCAGCAGCTCCACGGGACAGGGGACGTCTAATGAAAAACTGTTTTTT
TRBD1	TRBJ1-1	-	TRBV2	CASSERGTAVYNANTEAFF	TGTGCCAGCAGTGAACGGGGGACAGCAGTTTACAATGCGAACACTGAAGCTTTCTTT
TRBD1	TRBJ2-7	once	TRBV5-1	CASSFDRGQSEQYF	TGCGCCAGCAGCTTCGACAGGGGCCAAAGCGAGCAGTACTTC
TRBD1	TRBJ1-2	-	TRBV7-3	CASSSRQGDGYTF	TGTGCCAGCAGCTCCCGACAGGGGGATGGCTACACCTTC
-	TRBJ2-3	-	TRBV9	CASSVGRVVDTQYF	TGTGCCAGCAGCGTTGGCAGGGTGGTTGATACGCAGTATTTT
-	TRBJ2-7	-	TRBV29-1	CSVGRGYEQYF	TGCAGCGTTGGCAGGGGCTACGAGCAGTACTTC
-	TRBJ1-2	-	TRBV7-3	CASSLTGRGDGYTF	TGTGCCAGCAGCTTGACTGGACGGGGAGATGGCTACACCTTC
TRBD2	TRBJ2-1	-	TRBV7-9	CASSFSGGYNEQFF	TGTGCCAGCAGCTTCAGCGGGGGTTACAATGAGCAGTTCTTC
TRBD2	TRBJ2-7	-	TRBV3-1/TRBV3-2	CASSQGASGSTEQYF	TGTGCCAGCAGCCAAGGGGCTAGCGGGAGTACCGAGCAGTACTTC
-	TRBJ1-5	-	TRBV6-1	CASSEIGNSNQPQHF	TGTGCCAGCAGTGAAATCGGTAATAGCAATCAGCCCCAGCATTTT
-	TRBJ1-1	-	TRBV11-3	CASSPPGWGNTEAFF	TGTGCCAGCAGCCCCCCGGGGTGGGGGAACACTGAAGCTTTCTTT
TRBD1	TRBJ2-1	-	TRBV6-6	CASSSTGVGEQFF	TGTGCCAGCAGTTCGACAGGGGTAGGTGAGCAGTTCTTC
TRBD1	TRBJ2-7	-	TRBV24-1	CATSEPRDRGYEQYF	TGTGCCACCAGTGAGCCCCGGGACAGGGGCTACGAGCAGTACTTC
-	TRBJ2-1	-	TRBV9	CASARYNEQFF	TGTGCCAGTGCTAGATACAATGAGCAGTTCTTC
-	TRBJ2-5	-	TRBV5-6	CASSSLAETQYF	TGTGCCAGCAGTTCCCTAGCGGAGACCCAGTACTTC
TRBD2	TRBJ2-3	-	TRBV6-5	CASSSSAPSGRGTQYF	TGTGCCAGCAGTTCCTCGGCGCCTAGCGGGAGGGGTACGCAGTATTTT
-	TRBJ2-1	-	TRBV15	CATSTYYEQFF	TGTGCCACCAGCACTTACTATGAGCAGTTCTTC
-	TRBJ1-6	few	TRBV27	CASKSGGTTYNSPLHF	TGTGCCAGCAAGTCCGGTGGGACAACCTATAATTCACCCCTCCACTTT
TRBD1	TRBJ1-1	-	TRBV5-1	CASSLGQGRVNTEAFF	TGCGCCAGCAGCCTCGGACAGGGTAGAGTGAACACTGAAGCTTTCTTT
-	TRBJ2-3	-	TRBV7-9	CASSESSTDTQYF	TGTGCCAGCAGCGAGTCTAGCACAGATACGCAGTATTTT
-	TRBJ1-5	-	TRBV23-1	CASRQRTIRGGRWGYSNQPQHF	TGCGCCAGCAGGCAACGGACGATCCGGGGAGGGCGATGGGGCTATAGCAATCAGCCCCAGCATTTT
TRBD2	TRBJ2-5	-	TRBV7-2	CASSSRLAGVGETQYF	TGTGCCAGCAGCTCACGACTAGCGGGGGTTGGGGAGACCCAGTACTTC
-	TRBJ2-5	-	TRBV9	CASSIIGDSGDQYF	TGTGCCAGCAGCATAATCGGCGACTCGGGGGACCAGTACTTC
TRBD1	TRBJ2-3	-	TRBV12-5	CASGLPVTGVLTDTQYF	TGTGCTAGTGGCCTGCCCGTGACAGGGGTTCTCACAGATACGCAGTATTTT
-	TRBJ1-5	-	TRBV5-1	CASSLTRNQPQHF	TGCGCCAGCAGCTTGACGAGGAACCAGCCCCAGCATTTT
TRBD2	TRBJ2-7	once	TRBV28	CATWEGYEQYF	TGTGCCACCTGGGAGGGCTACGAGCAGTACTTC
TRBD2	TRBJ2-5	-	TRBV24-1	CATSRLRASGQETQYF	TGTGCCACCAGTAGACTTAGGGCTAGCGGACAAGAGACCCAGTACTTC
TRBD2	TRBJ2-7	few	TRBV27	CASSLAGNSYEQYF	TGTGCCAGCAGCCTAGCGGGGAACTCCTACGAGCAGTACTTC
-	TRBJ1-2	-	TRBV28	CASGLPWGGYTF	TGTGCCAGCGGACTACCGTGGGGGGGCTACACCTTC
-	TRBJ1-3	-	TRBV24-1	CATSEGDGGGNTIYF	TGTGCCACCAGTGAGGGGGACGGGGGAGGAAACACCATATATTTT
TRBD1	TRBJ2-2	-	TRBV28	CAGRDSNTGELFF	TGTGCCGGTCGGGACAGCAACACCGGGGAGCTGTTTTTT
-	TRBJ1-5	few	TRBV28	CASSLDSFTSQHF	TGTGCCAGCAGTTTAGACAGCTTCACGTCCCAGCATTTT
-	TRBJ2-7	-	TRBV2	CASTLTGITNEQYF	TGTGCCAGCACCCTGACTGGTATAACGAACGAGCAGTACTTC
-	TRBJ2-7	-	TRBV6-1	CASSENPGYASYEQYF	TGTGCCAGCAGTGAAAACCCGGGATATGCGTCCTACGAGCAGTACTTC
-	TRBJ2-7	-	TRBV5-4	CASSFKDRAYEQYF	TGTGCCAGCAGCTTCAAGGACAGAGCCTACGAGCAGTACTTC
TRBD2	TRBJ2-3	-	TRBV3-1/TRBV3-2	CASSQRGGNTDTQYF	TGTGCCAGCAGTCAGCGGGGGGGGAACACAGATACGCAGTATTTT
-	TRBJ1-1	-	TRBV5-1	CASSLTGLNTEAFF	TGCGCCAGCAGCTTGACAGGGCTCAACACTGAAGCTTTCTTT
TRBD1	TRBJ1-6	few	TRBV9	CASSGGQTNSPLHF	TGTGCCAGCAGCGGGGGACAGACCAATTCACCCCTCCACTTT
TRBD2	TRBJ2-2	few	TRBV7-8	CASSLIARGAGELFF	TGTGCCAGCAGCTTAATCGCCCGGGGGGCCGGGGAGCTGTTTTTT
TRBD1	TRBJ2-1	-	TRBV24-1	CATSGQGNEQFF	TGTGCCACCAGTGGACAGGGCAATGAGCAGTTCTTC
TRBD1	TRBJ1-5	-	TRBV5-1	CASSLGQGNYQPQHF	TGCGCCAGCAGCTTGGGACAGGGAAACTATCAGCCCCAGCATTTT
-	TRBJ2-5	-	TRBV7-9	CASSRVPAANQETQYF	TGTGCCAGCAGCCGGGTCCCAGCGGCTAACCAAGAGACCCAGTACTTC
-	TRBJ1-3	-	TRBV15	CATSRDGGPGNTIYF	TGTGCCACCAGCAGAGACGGGGGGCCTGGAAACACCATATATTTT
-	TRBJ2-1	-	TRBV9	CASTRAVSYNEQFF	TGTGCCAGCACCCGAGCGGTCTCCTACAATGAGCAGTTCTTC
-	TRBJ1-3	few	TRBV15	CATSVQGNTIYF	TGTGCCACCAGCGTCCAGGGAAACACCATATATTTT
-	TRBJ1-6	few	TRBV5-1	CASSNSQPDQSPLHF	TGCGCCAGCAGCAATTCACAGCCCGACCAGTCACCCCTCCACTTT
-	TRBJ2-1	-	TRBV27	CASSPAGGVNEQFF	TGTGCCAGCAGTCCAGCGGGCGGGGTTAATGAGCAGTTCTTC